These 24 T cell receptor beta chains were sequenced from one sample in a study of blood T cells in healthy people across ages. Then a second PCR, running roughly 7 to 12 cycles, was carried out with a sample-barcoded 5' primer and a J-beta primer mix. TCRdb re-called the 5' RACE reads with MiXCR, one entry per CDR3 protein. Altogether about 1,500,000 distinct CDR3 sequences are present, 40% to 50% being singletons, with the ten largest covering under 8%. Sequencing used blood. The receptor source for this set is a woman aged 18-35 years in good health.

In this sample, this clonotype turned up a few times. This rearrangement joins TRBV28 to TRBJ2-1; 13 bases are a match to TRBD2. Germline loops: CDR1 MDHEN, CDR2 SYDVKM. The CDR3 is 23 residues long. The trim removed 7 bases at V and 4 bases at J, leaving 28 bases unmatched. This CDR3 reads CASNSPGQGLPTSGGTFYNEQFF. The DNA for the CDR3 is TGTGCCAGCAACTCCCCCGGGCAGGGACTCCCGACTAGCGGGGGGACTTTTTACAATGAGCAGTTCTTC.

This clonotype was seen only a few times. The chain recombines TRBV4-1 with TRBJ1-1; D gene unclear. The germline V gene has CDR1 MGHRA and CDR2 YSYEKL. V lost 1 base to trimming and J lost 1 base, with 16 bases between them. This CDR3 is 17 amino acids long. The chain's CDR3 is CASSQVSGGSWNTEAFF. In nucleotides, the CDR3 is TGCGCCAGCAGCCAAGTTAGCGGAGGTAGTTGGAACACTGAAGCTTTCTTT.

The chain uses TRBV6-5 and TRBJ2-1; the D is unclear. The CDR3 length is 15 residues. CDR1 is MNHEY and CDR2 is SVGAGI in the germline V gene. Trimming removed 6 bases from V and 0 bases from J, with 12 bases in between. DNA for the CDR3: TGTGCCAGCAGCTCCGGAGAGAGCTCCTACAATGAGCAGTTCTTC. It translates to CASSSGESSYNEQFF.

In DNA, the CDR3 is TGCGCCAGCACCGAACAGGGGGTAGGCCACAATGAGCAGTACTTC. Protein sequence: CASTEQGVGHNEQYF. The chain has TRBV5-1 and TRBJ2-1; 8 nucleotides align to TRBD1. TRBJ2-7 matches the DNA end more closely, so the J call is doubtful. CDR1 is SGHRS, CDR2 YFSETQ, per germline. The CDR3 covers 15 residues.

This clonotype was counted a few times. The chain is built from TRBV9 and TRBJ2-5; the match to TRBD2 covers 11 bases. Unmatched junction bases numbered 6, after V lost 0 bases and J lost 5 bases. The CDR3 runs to 16 residues. The germline V gene encodes CDR1 SGDLS and CDR2 YYNGEE. CDR3 in amino acids: CASSVGRLAGMETQYF. Written as DNA, the CDR3 is TGTGCCAGCAGCGTAGGGCGACTAGCGGGGATGGAGACCCAGTACTTC.

V gene TRBV20-1 combines with J gene TRBJ2-1; 8 bases are shared with TRBD2. After removal of 6 bases from V and 6 bases from J, the junction contained 7 bases not matched to a gene. This CDR3 is built from 13 residues. Germline CDR1 DFQATT, CDR2 SNEGSKA (reference sequence). The chain's CDR3 is CSAPSRGGNEQFF. The CDR3 DNA sequence: TGCAGTGCCCCGTCCCGGGGGGGCAATGAGCAGTTCTTC.

The sample holds a few counts of this clonotype. This CDR3 is CAWSETGGDGYTF. In nucleotides, the CDR3 is TGTGCCTGGAGCGAGACAGGGGGCGATGGCTACACCTTC. The V and J genes are TRBV30 and TRBJ1-2; 10 positions agree with TRBD1. CDR1 and CDR2 from the germline V gene are GTSNPN and SVGIG (reference sequence). The CDR3 contains 13 residues. V lost 3 bases to trimming and J lost 6 bases; unmatched junction nucleotides: 4.

The genes are TRBV20-1 and TRBJ1-2, with D unclear. Trimming took off 4 bases at V and 0 bases at J, with 12 bases between the two ends. This CDR3 is built from 14 residues. In germline, CDR1 is DFQATT, CDR2 SNEGSKA (reference sequence). Here the CDR3 DNA reads TGCAGTGCTAAGCAAGGGAGGTCTAACTATGGCTACACCTTC. This codes for CSAKQGRSNYGYTF.

The chain employs TRBV5-1 and TRBJ2-1; TRBD2 matches at 10 bases. The trim removed 4 bases at V and 10 bases at J, leaving 11 bases unmatched. Germline V gives CDR1 SGHRS, CDR2 YFSETQ. This CDR3 comprises 15 residues. The CDR3 DNA reads TGCGCCAGCAGCGATCAAAGCGGGAGGGCCGGGGAGCAGTTCTTC. Its translation is CASSDQSGRAGEQFF.

In nucleotides, the CDR3 is TGTGCCAGCCGGCCCCCAGGACCCTACAATGAGCAGTTCTTC. Its protein is CASRPPGPYNEQFF. This chain connects TRBV7-2 to TRBJ2-1; D gene ambiguous. The CDR3 consists of 14 residues. The V gene lost 8 bases and the J gene lost 2 bases, with 13 bases spanning the gap. Looked up from germline, CDR1 is SGHTA and CDR2 is FQGNSA.

This clonotype has only a few counts. V is TRBV6-5 and J is TRBJ2-5; 14 nucleotides align to TRBD2. CDR1 MNHEY and CDR2 SVGAGI come from the germline V gene. With 0 bases clipped from V and 4 bases from J, the junction kept 16 bases outside the gene matches. The CDR3 totals 21 residues. CDR3 coding DNA: TGTGCCAGCAGTTACTCGAATGTGGGACTAGCGGGAGTGAAGGGTAGAGAGACCCAGTACTTC. Translated, it gives CASSYSNVGLAGVKGRETQYF.

This chain connects TRBV12-3 or TRBV12-4 to TRBJ1-1; the D is unclear. The CDR3 has 14 amino acids. Between the trimmed V and J ends, which lost 2 bases and 0 bases, there was a span of 7 bases. In DNA form, the CDR3 reads TGTGCCAGCAGTTTAACCAGCCTGAACACTGAAGCTTTCTTT. This codes for CASSLTSLNTEAFF.

This clonotype has only a few counts. The chain joins TRBV29-1 to TRBJ2-5, with D possibly TRBD2 on 6 matching bases. The CDR3 totals 12 residues. CDR1 and CDR2 from the germline V gene are SQVTM and ANQGSEA. Trimming stripped 7 bases from V and 4 bases from J, with 13 bases between. CDR3 loop: CSAGGLGETQYF. CDR3 coding DNA: TGCAGCGCCGGGGGATTAGGAGAGACCCAGTACTTC. The full variable domain, its missing parts supplied by reference TRBV29-1 and TRBJ2-5, is SAVISQKPSRDICQRGTSLTIQCQVDSQVTMMFWYRQQPGQSLTLIATANQGSEATYESGFVIDKFPISRPNLTFSTLTVSNMSPEDSSIYLCSAGGLGETQYFGPGTRLLVL.

The chain carries TRBV7-9 and TRBJ2-1, with 8 bases lining up with TRBD2. TRBJ2-7 explains the end of the DNA better; the J call may be wrong. The CDR3 loop spans 16 amino acids. CDR1 SEHNR and CDR2 FQNEAQ come from the germline V gene (reference sequence). The CDR3 nucleotides read TGTGCCAGCAGCTTAGCTCTGGGACTAGTTCATAATGAGCAGTACTTC. Residues: CASSLALGLVHNEQYF.

The genes are TRBV28 and TRBJ2-7; D gene ambiguous. The CDR3 contains 13 residues. With 2 bases removed from V and 3 bases from J, the gap between germline ends came to 8 bases. Germline values: CDR1 MDHEN, CDR2 SYDVKM. The CDR3 is CASSLRVVYEQYF. As DNA, the CDR3 is TGTGCCAGCAGTTTACGGGTCGTCTACGAGCAGTACTTC.

The chain employs TRBV5-6 and TRBJ2-5; no clear D. Gene TRBJ2-7 matches the end of the DNA better, so the J call may be wrong. The germline CDR1 and CDR2 sequences are SGHDT and YYEEEE. CDR3 size: 16 residues. The chain's CDR3 is CASSLGEASFGSEQYF. The CDR3 DNA reads as TGTGCCAGCAGCTTGGGAGAGGCGTCCTTCGGCTCCGAGCAGTACTTC.

V gene TRBV9 combines with J gene TRBJ2-2, with a possible D match to TRBD2 (6 bases). V lost 0 bases and J 1 base, leaving 10 bases between the germline ends. Germline V gene sequence: CDR1 SGDLS, CDR2 YYNGEE. The CDR3 has 16 residues. For the CDR3, the DNA is TGTGCCAGCAGCGTAGGTCGGGGGAAGAACACCGGGGAGCTGTTTTTT. This gives the protein CASSVGRGKNTGELFF.

The chain is built from TRBV25-1 and TRBJ2-5; 9 bases fit TRBD2. Trimming cost V 7 bases and J 2 bases; bases outside gene matches: 11. The CDR3 is 16 amino acids. Looked up from germline, CDR1 is MGHDK and CDR2 is SYGVNS. The CDR3 coding sequence is TGTGCCAGCAATAAGTTGGGCAGCGGGGGGCAAGAGACCCAGTACTTC. It yields the protein CASNKLGSGGQETQYF. The full variable domain, its missing parts supplied by reference TRBV25-1 and TRBJ2-5, is EADIYQTPRYLVIGTGKKITLECSQTMGHDKMYWYQQDPGMELHLIHYSYGVNSTEKGDLSSESTVSRIRTEHFPLTLESARPSHTSQYLCASNKLGSGGQETQYFGPGTRLLVL.

This clonotype was counted a few times. This chain uses TRBV20-1 with TRBJ2-1; D is unresolved. The V and J ends lost 0 bases and 9 bases respectively, with 6 bases between them. Germline CDR1 is DFQATT and CDR2 is SNEGSKA (reference sequence). The CDR3 is 11 residues long. CDR3 residues: CSARDTPEQFF. In DNA form, the CDR3 reads TGCAGTGCTAGAGATACACCTGAGCAGTTCTTC.

This chain joins TRBV27 and TRBJ1-5; D might be TRBD1 (6 bases). CDR3 size: 15 residues. V was trimmed by 5 bases and J by 1 base, leaving 12 bases between them. The V gene's germline CDR1 is MNHEY and CDR2 SMNVEV (reference sequence). CDR3 sequence: CASSAGTLSNQPQHF. For the CDR3, the DNA is TGTGCCAGCAGTGCCGGGACATTAAGCAATCAGCCCCAGCATTTT.

This chain uses TRBV12-3 or TRBV12-4 with TRBJ2-7; 10 bases match TRBD1. The CDR3 extends over 14 amino acids. V lost 8 bases, J lost 2 bases, and 6 bases stayed unmatched. The DNA of the CDR3 is TGTGCCAGCCCCCCCGGACAGGGGGCCTACGAGCAGTACTTC. As protein: CASPPGQGAYEQYF.

The chain recombines TRBV12-3 or TRBV12-4 with TRBJ1-2; D unclear. The V gene lost 6 bases and the J gene lost 8 bases, with 19 bases spanning the gap. This CDR3 comprises 14 residues. CDR3 loop: CASRASFLDGGYTF. For the CDR3, the DNA is TGTGCCAGCAGGGCCAGTTTTCTCGACGGAGGCTACACCTTC.

This chain joins TRBV18 and TRBJ1-2, with 7 bases fitting TRBD1. Germline CDR1 is KGHSH and CDR2 is LQKENI. The CDR3 runs to 15 residues. The trim removed 4 bases at V and 3 bases at J, leaving 8 bases unmatched. The CDR3 DNA follows: TGTGCCAGCTCACATCAAGCAGGGGGTGACTATGGCTACACCTTC. This encodes CASSHQAGGDYGYTF. Variable domain in full (rest from reference TRBV18 and TRBJ1-2): NAGVMQNPRHLVRRRGQEARLRCSPMKGHSHVYWYRQLPEEGLKFMVYLQKENIIDESGMPKERFSAEFPKEGPSILRIQQVVRGDSAAYFCASSHQAGGDYGYTFGSGTRLTVV.

This clonotype appeared a few times. The chain links TRBV10-3 to TRBJ1-1, with D unclear. Trimming removed 6 bases at V and 0 bases at J, with 5 bases between. The germline CDR1 and CDR2 sequences are ENHRY and SYGVKD. The CDR3 runs 12 residues. The CDR3 DNA follows: TGTGCCATCAGGTCACTGAACACTGAAGCTTTCTTT. Its protein is CAIRSLNTEAFF.